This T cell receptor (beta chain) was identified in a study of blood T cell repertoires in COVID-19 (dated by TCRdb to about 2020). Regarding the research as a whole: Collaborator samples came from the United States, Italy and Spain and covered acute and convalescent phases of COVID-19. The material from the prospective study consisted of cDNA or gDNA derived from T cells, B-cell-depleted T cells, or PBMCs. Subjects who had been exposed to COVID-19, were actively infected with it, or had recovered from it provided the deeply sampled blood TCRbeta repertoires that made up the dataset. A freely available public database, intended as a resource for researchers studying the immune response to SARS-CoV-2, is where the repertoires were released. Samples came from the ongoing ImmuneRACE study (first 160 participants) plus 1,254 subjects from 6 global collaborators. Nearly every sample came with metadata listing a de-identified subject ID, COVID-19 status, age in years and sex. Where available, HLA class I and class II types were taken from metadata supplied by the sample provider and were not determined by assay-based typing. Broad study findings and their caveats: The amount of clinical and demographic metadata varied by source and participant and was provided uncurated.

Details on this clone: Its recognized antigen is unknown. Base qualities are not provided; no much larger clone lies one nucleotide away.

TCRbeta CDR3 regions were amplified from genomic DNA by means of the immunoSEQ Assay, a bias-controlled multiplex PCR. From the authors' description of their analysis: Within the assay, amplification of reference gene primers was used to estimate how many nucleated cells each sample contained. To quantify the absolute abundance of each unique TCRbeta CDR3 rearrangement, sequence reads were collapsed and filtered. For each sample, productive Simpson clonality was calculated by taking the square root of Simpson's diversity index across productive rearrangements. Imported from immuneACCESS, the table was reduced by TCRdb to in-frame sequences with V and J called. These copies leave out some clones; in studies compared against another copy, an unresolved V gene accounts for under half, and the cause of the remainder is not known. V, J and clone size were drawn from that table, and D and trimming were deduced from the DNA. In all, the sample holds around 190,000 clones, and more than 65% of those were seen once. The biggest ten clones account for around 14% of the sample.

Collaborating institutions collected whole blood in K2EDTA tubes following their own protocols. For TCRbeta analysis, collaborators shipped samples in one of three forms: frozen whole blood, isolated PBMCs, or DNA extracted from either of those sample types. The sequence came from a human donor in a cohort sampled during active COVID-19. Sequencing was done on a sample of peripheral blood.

CDR3 reads: CASSSQTGYTEAFF. The sequenced DNA: TGTGCCAGCAGCTCCCAGACAGGGTACACTGAAGCTTTCTTT. The V and J segments used are TRBV4-2 and TRBJ1-1, with 7 middle bases fitting TRBD1. Compared with germline, V lacks 5 bases and J lacks 3 bases; bases without a gene match: 6. Taken from cysteine to phenylalanine, the CDR3 has 14 residues. This entry keeps only the CDR3 DNA: 42 bases, framed from base 1. CDR1 and CDR2, per the germline V gene, are LGHNA and YNFKEQ.